Listed below are T cell receptor beta chains from one sample, sequenced in a study of OX40 agonist ivuxolimab in advanced cancers. Assay: immunoSEQ multiplex PCR; the TCRdb copy retains only in-frame clones and omits some. The table lists 99,000 or so clones, 90% to 95% of them singletons, with around 0.25% in the top ten. The sequences come from CD4+ or CD8+ T cells sorted from blood, collected in a trial of the OX40 agonist ivuxolimab. These receptors were obtained from an adult with an advanced solid tumor such as melanoma, head and neck, liver or kidney cancer. Each CDR3 is given with its conserved first and last residue. The order of the fields is J gene, V gene, D gene, clone size, CDR3 DNA, CDR3 protein. The D gene is left open where the match is weak. Rows give clone size only sometimes, using once, few, many, or a class for an expanded clone.

J: TRBJ2-1
V: TRBV18
D: .
size: .
DNA: TGTGCCAGCTCACCACAGAGCTACAGGGATGAGCAGTTCTTC
CDR3: CASSPQSYRDEQFF

J: TRBJ1-1
V: TRBV30
D: TRBD1
size: .
DNA: TGTGCCTGGAGTGTAGGGGGCGTATCTTTCTTT
CDR3: CAWSVGGVSFF

J: TRBJ2-7
V: TRBV6-6
D: .
size: .
DNA: TGTGCCAGCAGTCCCCAGGGCCCTTCATCCGAGCAGTACTTC
CDR3: CASSPQGPSSEQYF

J: TRBJ2-5
V: TRBV5-1
D: .
size: .
DNA: TGCGCCAGCAGCAGTTCGTCAGGGGTTGAGTTAGGGACCCAGTACTTC
CDR3: CASSSSSGVELGTQYF

J: TRBJ1-1
V: TRBV15
D: .
size: .
DNA: TGTGCCACCAGCAGAGGAAGACGGAACACTGAAGCTTTCTTT
CDR3: CATSRGRRNTEAFF

J: TRBJ2-3
V: TRBV4-1
D: TRBD2
size: .
DNA: TGCGCCAGCAGCCAAGATCCTAGCGGGAGGTCAGATACGCAGTATTTT
CDR3: CASSQDPSGRSDTQYF

J: TRBJ1-5
V: TRBV6-6
D: .
size: .
DNA: TGTGCCAGCATCGGATATAGCAATCAGCCCCAGCATTTT
CDR3: CASIGYSNQPQHF

J: TRBJ1-5
V: TRBV28
D: TRBD1
size: .
DNA: TGTGCCAGCAGTCTCCGACAGGGAGGTGTCAATCAGCCCCAGCATTTT
CDR3: CASSLRQGGVNQPQHF

J: TRBJ2-7
V: TRBV10-3
D: .
size: once
DNA: TGTGCCAGCACTGAACAGGTGGTACCCTACGAGCAGTACTTC
CDR3: CASTEQVVPYEQYF

J: TRBJ1-3
V: TRBV30
D: .
size: .
DNA: TGTGCCTGGAGCGAGGGACTGCGGCGCACCATATATTTT
CDR3: CAWSEGLRRTIYF

J: TRBJ1-2
V: TRBV15
D: .
size: .
DNA: TGTGCCACCAGCAGAGATAAGCGGTGGGGCTACACCTTC
CDR3: CATSRDKRWGYTF

J: TRBJ2-3
V: TRBV2
D: TRBD2
size: .
DNA: TGTGCCAGCACTCGACGGGACGGGGGGACAGATACGCAGTATTTT
CDR3: CASTRRDGGTDTQYF

J: TRBJ2-5
V: TRBV18
D: .
size: .
DNA: TGTGCCAGCTCGCCACAAGAGACCCAGTACTTC
CDR3: CASSPQETQYF

J: TRBJ1-4
V: TRBV7-2
D: .
size: .
DNA: TGTGCCAGCAGCTCAGCAACTGGGGGCGCGGCGGTGTGGGAAAAACTGTTTTTT
CDR3: CASSSATGGAAVWEKLFF

J: TRBJ2-3
V: TRBV29-1
D: .
size: .
DNA: TGCAGCGTTGACAAAGTCTCTGCAGATACGCAGTATTTT
CDR3: CSVDKVSADTQYF

J: TRBJ1-3
V: TRBV2
D: .
size: .
DNA: TGTGCCAGCAAGGGACACGCTGGAAACACCATATATTTT
CDR3: CASKGHAGNTIYF

J: TRBJ2-7
V: TRBV5-6
D: .
size: once
DNA: TGTGCCAGCAGCTTACAAACATACGAGCAGTACTTC
CDR3: CASSLQTYEQYF

J: TRBJ2-2
V: TRBV27
D: .
size: once
DNA: TGTGCCAGCAGTTTATCGGGGGACACCGGGGAGCTGTTTTTT
CDR3: CASSLSGDTGELFF

J: TRBJ1-2
V: TRBV6-4
D: .
size: .
DNA: TGTGCCAGCAGACAGGGCCCTAACTATGGCTACACCTTC
CDR3: CASRQGPNYGYTF